This T cell receptor beta chain was recorded in a study of T-cell reconstitution after alpha-beta-depleted transplantation in children. The V gene's germline CDR1 is SQVTM and CDR2 ANQGSEA. This CDR3 has 11 residues. J lost 11 bases, V lost 6 bases, and 5 bases had no gene match. Unique molecular identifiers were incorporated into the prepared TCRbeta library. TCRdb re-called the PCR reads through MiXCR, storing one row per CDR3 protein. Counted here are nearly 550,000 distinct CDR3 sequences, about 16% occurring once; the ten biggest clones make up 3.3%. The chain couples TRBV29-1 to TRBJ2-4, with 9 bases matching TRBD1. The sequence came from a human donor who donated a stem cell graft to a child with acute lymphoblastic leukemia. The sequencing used PBMCs from the stem cell graft donor, collected from the stem cell graft. The CDR3: CSVGTGTVQYF. The CDR3 bases are TGCAGCGTGGGGACAGGGACCGTTCAGTACTTC. Together with reference TRBV29-1 and TRBJ2-4, the CDR3 gives the full variable domain: SAVISQKPSRDICQRGTSLTIQCQVDSQVTMMFWYRQQPGQSLTLIATANQGSEATYESGFVIDKFPISRPNLTFSTLTVSNMSPEDSSIYLCSVGTGTVQYFGAGTRLSVL.